This TCR beta chain originates from a study of tumor-infiltrating lymphocytes in primary liver carcinoma (dated by TCRdb to about 2017). At the level of the whole study: Of the five patients, three men and two women aged 30 to 69 years, four had hepatocellular carcinoma and one had combined HCC and intrahepatic cholangiocarcinoma. Tumors of the five patients were stage T1-T3 N0M0 with maximum diameters of roughly 4.2 to 11 cm. Samples yielded roughly 3.65 to 7.5 million productive TCRbeta reads; read depth did not differ significantly between tissue types. Across five regions of each liver tumor, along with adjacent normal tissue and blood, the study brought together TCRbeta repertoire sequencing, expression microarrays and whole-exome sequencing. A total of some 35 specimens from 5 patients went through TCRbeta repertoire sequencing, namely 25 tumor regions, 5 adjacent noncancerous liver tissues and 5 peripheral blood samples. The approximately 25 tumor region samples were profiled with Agilent mRNA microarrays so that TCRbeta repertoire diversity could be related to the local molecular phenotype. High reproducibility was observed for the technical replicate repertoires, with mean shared-clone rates roughly 0.92 and correlation coefficients above 0.98.

Overall study results and their limits: Bulk unsorted samples precluded comparing CD4+ and CD8+ T cell repertoires. With just four or five patients in the study, the authors point out that the findings should be validated in a larger study. The top 250 clones accounted for a significantly greater share of the repertoire in tumors than in blood (p = 0.039). Only the TCR beta chain was sequenced, which likely underestimates true repertoire diversity because unpaired alpha chains were not captured. Just about 7.5-24% of top clones turned up in all five regions of a tumor, which suggests spatial heterogeneity among tumor-infiltrating T cells. Repertoire overlap was found to be higher between tumor regions (mean roughly 35%) than between tumor-adjacent (about 17%) or tumor-blood (about 14%) pairs, consistent with antigen-driven expansion.

CDR1 and CDR2 are drawn from the germline V gene: MDHEN, SYDVKM. Reading from cysteine to phenylalanine, the CDR3 counts 15 amino acids. CDR3 DNA is the only sequence kept; it has 45 bases, read in frame from the first base. Total RNA and DNA were co-extracted without cell sorting from 20-30 mg of bulk tissue using the AllPrep DNA/RNA mini kit. Between November 2015 and early 2016, five patients in China with histopathologically diagnosed primary liver carcinoma had surgical resection. At the time of sampling, the patients were treatment-naive and had chronic HBV infection. Each tumor was sampled at five spatially separated regions: the tumor centre plus the superior, inferior, left-lateral and right-lateral poles. According to histology, viable tumor cells made up more than 75% of every tumor sample. Each fresh piece of tumor and adjacent tissue was cut in two, with one half stored in RNAlater at -80 degrees C and the other half sent for histology.

A note on this clonotype: Its antigen specificity is not known. A junction boundary mismatches the germline segment, possibly from a read error.

Using a constant-region primer and ProtoScript II reverse transcriptase, TCRbeta-specific cDNA was reverse-transcribed from 450 to 650 ng total RNA. Three nested multiplex PCR rounds, following a slightly modified ARM-PCR procedure, were used to build the TCRbeta libraries. Multiplex TRBV1-TRBV30 forward primers and a Cbeta reverse primer were used in the first two PCR rounds, each of which was run for about 10 cycles. Sample barcodes and Illumina adapters were added in a final 25-cycle PCR using Deep VentR polymerase. Before sequencing, amplicons between 200 and 500 bp were purified from gel using a QIAquick gel extraction kit. TCRbeta amplicons were sequenced on an Illumina HiSeq 2500 with 250-bp paired-end reads. For the original study's pipeline: To recover full CDR3 sequences, reads were quality-trimmed using Trimmomatic v0.33 and paired reads were then merged using FLASH v1.2.11. V, D and J germline segments were assigned to the rearranged TCRbeta sequences by MiGEC v1.2.1b. Clonotype statistics, along with Shannon-Wiener diversity indices, were calculated using VDJtools v1.0.0. Except for diversity analysis, only each sample's 250 most abundant clonotypes were used in subsequent analyses to reduce sampling bias. TCRdb reworked the public reads: Q25 trimming with fastp, MiXCR clone assembly, productive beta chains retained. For every CDR3 protein sequence, its rows merge into one entry that carries the most common genes and DNA. What appears here as the V and J calls and clone size reflects TCRdb's work, not the paper's. This sample comprises around 100,000 distinct CDR3 sequences, 55% to 70% of them detected only once. About 9.2% of the sample is taken by the ten largest.

The sequence came from a woman in her sixties or seventies with primary liver carcinoma and hepatitis B virus infection. The chain joins TRBV28 to TRBJ2-3; no D gene call is confident. The source material was liver tumor tissue from sampling region 5. This sample's cell subset or site label indicates: tumor region T5, tumor centre. The DNA sequence is as follows: TGTGCCAGCCTCGGCGAGGTAATTAGCACAGATACGCAATATTTT. Its protein reads: CASLGEVISTDTQYF.